Below are 27 T cell receptor beta chains sequenced from a single sample in a study of blood T cells in healthy people across ages. A second PCR, run for about 6 to 12 cycles, used a sample-barcoded 5' primer plus a J-beta primer mix. MiXCR, applied by TCRdb to the 5' RACE reads, yields one record per CDR3 protein. Among about 930,000 distinct CDR3 sequences, roughly 29% were seen once, and the ten largest hold about 10%. The same sample was also used in a study of T cells of mothers and their children.

The source material was blood. These receptors were obtained from a woman in her forties in good health.

This rearrangement joins TRBV6-1 to TRBJ1-4, with D unresolved. Trimming cost V 7 bases and J 0 bases, with 9 bases left between them. The CDR3 is made up of 14 amino acids. Germline loops: CDR1 MNHNS, CDR2 SASEGT. This chain's CDR3 is CASMVAATNEKLFF. CDR3 DNA: TGTGCCAGCATGGTAGCCGCAACTAATGAAAAACTGTTTTTT.

Points on this clonotype: This CDR3 fails to terminate in the conserved phenylalanine or tryptophan, so it likely reflects a read error. The chain joins TRBV6-5 to TRBJ2-1; D gene uncertain. This CDR3 is 14 amino acids long. Germline CDR1 is MNHEY and CDR2 is SVGAGI. Trimming removed 2 bases at V and 7 bases at J, with 12 bases between. The CDR3 nucleotides are TGTGCCAGCAGTTACGCAGCCCAGAGGAATGAGCAGTTCTTA. Its protein product is CASSYAAQRNEQFL.

This clonotype has more than one count but fewer than ten. The chain recombines TRBV7-9 with TRBJ2-7, with unresolved D. V gave up 3 bases and J gave up 0 bases, with 9 bases separating them. The CDR3 has 14 amino acids. Per germline, CDR1 SEHNR and CDR2 FQNEAQ (reference sequence). The CDR3 DNA reads TGTGCCAGCAGCTTGTGGCCAGACTCCTACGAGCAGTACTTC. Translated: CASSLWPDSYEQYF.

This clonotype showed up just a few times. The rearrangement joins TRBV28 to TRBJ2-7, with TRBD1 matching over 9 bases. Looked up from germline, CDR1 is MDHEN and CDR2 is SYDVKM. CDR3 length: 15 amino acids. Trimming at V came to 1 base and at J to 6 bases, leaving 7 bases not matched to a gene. The CDR3 DNA reads as TGTGCCAGCAGTTTATCCGGACAGGGGATCCGCGAGCAGTACTTC. It specifies CASSLSGQGIREQYF.

In this sample, this clonotype turned up many times. The V gene is TRBV7-2, the J gene TRBJ1-2, with D perhaps TRBD1 (6 bases). Trimming shortened V by 0 bases and J by 0 bases, and 11 bases separated the two germline ends. The CDR3 length is 16 residues. Germline-derived CDR1 and CDR2 are SGHTA and FQGNSA. CDR3 DNA sequence: TGTGCCAGCAGCTTAGCGGGCAGGGGCACTAACTATGGCTACACCTTC. Its protein product is CASSLAGRGTNYGYTF. Looking up the rest from reference TRBV7-2 and TRBJ1-2 gives the full variable domain: GAGVSQSPSNKVTEKGKDVELRCDPISGHTALYWYRQSLGQGLEFLIYFQGNSAPDKSGLPSDRFSAERTGGSVSTLTIQRTQQEDSAVYLCASSLAGRGTNYGYTFGSGTRLTVV.

With respect to this clonotype: With a much larger clone just one base away, this may be a read error. V and J are TRBV5-1 and TRBJ2-1; a weak D match, TRBD1 (5 bases). V was cut by 5 bases and J by 10 bases, with 16 bases left in between. This CDR3 has 13 residues. Per germline, CDR1 SGHRS and CDR2 YFSETQ. CDR3 amino acids: CASRVQGSYEQFF. The CDR3 region has the DNA TGCGCCAGCAGGGTCCAGGGCTCCTACGAGCAGTTCTTC.

At least ten counts were recorded for this clonotype. The V gene is TRBV29-1, the J gene TRBJ2-7, with D hard to call. The CDR3 sequence is 14 residues long. Trimming removed 4 bases from V and 2 bases from J, with 15 bases in between. CDR1 and CDR2 (germline): SQVTM, ANQGSEA. The CDR3 loop reads CSVGGSHGAYEQYF. In DNA form, the CDR3 reads TGCAGCGTTGGGGGATCACACGGAGCCTACGAGCAGTACTTC.

The sample holds one count of this clonotype. Possible read error: a much larger clone is one base away. This sequence joins TRBV29-1 and TRBJ2-7; D perhaps matches TRBD1 (6 bases). The CDR3 length is 12 residues. Germline V gives CDR1 SQVTM, CDR2 ANQGSEA. V dropped 7 bases and J dropped 6 bases, with 16 bases sitting between them. The CDR3 here is CSALQGRCEQYF. CDR3 bases: TGCAGCGCTTTACAGGGTCGCTGCGAGCAGTACTTC.

With regard to this clonotype: One junction end does not reproduce the germline sequence, and a read error may be involved. The chain combines TRBV7-2 with TRBJ2-3, with 7 bases fitting TRBD1. The CDR3 consists of 16 residues. Germline V CDR1 and CDR2: SGHTA, FQGNSA. The CDR3 here is CASSLGGQRTTDTQYF. The CDR3 DNA sequence: TGTGCCAGCAGCTTAGGGGGACAGAGGACCACAGACACGCAGTATTTT.

Worth noting for this clonotype: A much larger clone lies a single base off, so this may be a read error. The CDR3 DNA is TGCGCCAGCAGCTTGAGACAGGACTGCACCGGGGAGCTGTTTTTT. Its translation is CASSLRQDCTGELFF. The rearrangement joins TRBV5-1 to TRBJ2-2; TRBD1 might be the D (6 bases). This CDR3 is built from 15 residues. V gave up 1 base and J gave up 4 bases, with 11 bases separating them. CDR1 and CDR2 from the germline V gene are SGHRS and YFSETQ.

The CDR3 spells CASSGRFSGANVLTF. CDR3 DNA sequence: TGTGCCAGCAGTGGACGTTTCTCTGGGGCCAACGTCCTGACTTTC. V usage is TRBV6-5 and J usage is TRBJ2-6; D uncertain. The CDR3 contains 15 residues. From germline, CDR1 is MNHEY and CDR2 SVGAGI. V gave up 5 bases and J gave up 0 bases, with 8 bases separating them.

With regard to this clonotype: Just one base apart from a much larger clone, this may be a read error. This chain connects TRBV20-1 to TRBJ2-1; D is unclear. CDR1 and CDR2 from the germline V gene are DFQATT and SNEGSKA (reference sequence). This CDR3 is built from 14 residues. CDR3: CCARGHQWYLGQFF. CDR3 nucleotide sequence: TGCTGTGCTAGAGGTCACCAGTGGTATCTTGGGCAGTTCTTC.

This clonotype was counted at least ten times. The CDR3, as DNA: TGTGCCAGCACCACCGGGACAGGGGACGACTATGGCTACACCTTC. Protein sequence: CASTTGTGDDYGYTF. The V gene is TRBV7-2, the J gene TRBJ1-2, with 10 positions matching TRBD1. Germline CDR1 is SGHTA and CDR2 is FQGNSA. The CDR3 is made up of 15 amino acids. The J segment lost 3 bases and the V segment lost 7 bases, leaving 8 bases of the junction unmatched.

This clonotype was seen a handful of times. V and J are TRBV29-1 and TRBJ1-1; 7 bases map to TRBD1. The CDR3 is 12 residues long. Germline loops: CDR1 SQVTM, CDR2 ANQGSEA. J gave up 3 bases and V 6 bases, and 4 bases lay outside the gene matches. CDR3 sequence reads: CSVEQGDTEAFF. For the CDR3, the DNA is TGCAGCGTCGAGCAGGGGGACACTGAAGCTTTCTTT.

This clonotype was counted at least ten times. This chain links TRBV9 with TRBJ2-1; TRBD2 agrees at 10 bases. Germline trimming cut 0 bases from V and 7 bases from J; bases unmatched to any gene: 10. CDR3 size: 17 residues. Per the germline V gene, CDR1 is SGDLS and CDR2 is YYNGEE. CDR3 residues: CASSVGSSGGPGNEQFF. CDR3 DNA: TGTGCCAGCAGCGTAGGGTCTAGCGGGGGTCCTGGGAATGAGCAGTTCTTC.

DNA of the CDR3: TGTGCCAGCAGTTACGATCCGGGGACCCCTCCCAATGAGCAGTTCTTC. Translated: CASSYDPGTPPNEQFF. The chain links TRBV6-5 to TRBJ2-1, with D possibly called TRBD1 or TRBD2 (5 bases each). Germline loops: CDR1 MNHEY, CDR2 SVGAGI. Trimming stripped 2 bases from V and 6 bases from J, with 17 bases between. The CDR3 is made up of 16 amino acids.

In its sample, this clonotype was seen many times. This rearrangement joins TRBV7-3 to TRBJ1-2; D gene ambiguous. Deletions cut 4 bases from V and 4 bases from J, with 16 bases between. Germline V CDR1 and CDR2: SGHTA, FQGTGA. CDR3 length equals 15 residues. In nucleotides, the CDR3 is TGTGCCAGCAGCTCATCGACGGTCCCTGGCTATGGCTACACCTTC. Encoded protein: CASSSSTVPGYGYTF.

This clonotype appeared many times. The rearrangement uses TRBV20-1 and TRBJ2-7, with 11 bases fitting TRBD2. The length of the CDR3 is 13 residues. Germline V gives CDR1 DFQATT, CDR2 SNEGSKA (reference sequence). J gave up 2 bases and V 3 bases, and 0 bases lay outside the gene matches. The CDR3 DNA reads as TGCAGTGCTAGTAGCGGGGGGGCCTACGAGCAGTACTTC. Protein sequence: CSASSGGAYEQYF.

Concerning this clonotype itself: At one of its ends the junction is not consistent with the germline gene, which may arise from a read error. This chain joins TRBV7-8 and TRBJ2-1; 8 positions match TRBD2. Germline V lookup: CDR1 SGHVS, CDR2 FQNEAQ. CDR3 length: 18 amino acids. The CDR3 region is CAGSLDPGGGPSGNEQFF. The CDR3 coding sequence is TGTGCCGGCAGCTTAGACCCGGGCGGGGGGCCTTCGGGCAATGAGCAGTTCTTC.

V usage is TRBV2 and J usage is TRBJ2-3; D may be TRBD2 (6 bases). The CDR3 is 16 residues long. Germline lookup yields CDR1 SNHLY and CDR2 FYNNEI. V was pared by 7 bases and J by 0 bases, with 17 bases between. The DNA of the CDR3 is TGTGCCAGCACCCAGCAGGGACTTCTCAGCACAGATACGCAGTATTTT. It yields the protein CASTQQGLLSTDTQYF.

This clonotype was observed many times. The CDR3 DNA reads TGTGCCAGCAGCCCACAAGACAGGCTCCCCTACGAGCAGTACTTC. Translated, it gives CASSPQDRLPYEQYF. This chain uses TRBV7-2 with TRBJ2-7; the D gene is possibly TRBD1 (6 bases). Between the trimmed V and J ends, which lost 5 bases and 2 bases, there was a span of 16 bases. The CDR3 is 15 residues long. Per the germline V gene, CDR1 is SGHTA and CDR2 is FQGNSA. Drawing the rest from reference TRBV7-2 and TRBJ2-7, the complete variable domain is GAGVSQSPSNKVTEKGKDVELRCDPISGHTALYWYRQSLGQGLEFLIYFQGNSAPDKSGLPSDRFSAERTGGSVSTLTIQRTQQEDSAVYLCASSPQDRLPYEQYFGPGTRLTVT.

This clonotype was seen repeatedly, ten times or more. This chain joins TRBV29-1 and TRBJ2-5; TRBD1 agrees at 12 bases. V was clipped by 6 bases and J by 4 bases; unmatched bases: 9. Looked up from germline, CDR1 is SQVTM and CDR2 is ANQGSEA. CDR3 length: 15 amino acids. The CDR3 loop reads CSVRIGTGGRETQYF. The CDR3 DNA reads as TGCAGCGTCCGAATAGGGACAGGGGGCAGAGAGACCCAGTACTTC.

The chain has TRBV7-3 and TRBJ2-5; TRBD2 might be the D (6 bases). The CDR3 extends over 16 amino acids. V was clipped by 0 bases and J by 5 bases, with 16 bases between them. The germline V gene has CDR1 SGHTA and CDR2 FQGTGA. The CDR3 spells CASSLTGRRGPETQYF. The DNA of the CDR3 is TGTGCCAGCAGCTTAACGGGTCGGAGGGGCCCGGAGACCCAGTACTTC.

The chain employs TRBV28 and TRBJ1-2; 7 positions agree with TRBD1. Germline V gene lookup returns CDR1 MDHEN and CDR2 SYDVKM. This CDR3 has 13 amino acids. Losses at the gene ends were 8 bases for V and 8 bases for J; bases not matched to a gene: 11. The CDR3 spells CASSRVTGLGYTF. The CDR3 nucleotides read TGTGCCAGCTCCCGGGTGACAGGGTTGGGCTACACCTTC.

This clonotype was detected only a few times. This chain connects TRBV7-3 to TRBJ2-3; TRBD2 agrees at 10 bases. CDR1 and CDR2 from the germline V gene are SGHTA and FQGTGA. The CDR3 sequence is 13 residues long. The V and J ends lost 11 bases and 3 bases, in that order; junction bases with no gene match: 5. For the CDR3, the DNA is TGTGCCGGATCTAGCGGGGGAACAGATACGCAGTATTTT. Its protein product is CAGSSGGTDTQYF.

The CDR3 coding sequence is TGTGCCAGCAGTAATCCGGTCCAGGGTGGATATGGCTACACCTTC. The encoded protein is CASSNPVQGGYGYTF. The chain has TRBV28 and TRBJ1-2, with D perhaps TRBD1 (5 bases). Deletions cut 5 bases from V and 5 bases from J, with 18 bases between. The length of the CDR3 is 15 residues. Germline loops: CDR1 MDHEN, CDR2 SYDVKM.

CDR3 in DNA: TGTGCCAGCAGCCCGACAGGCTATCACAATGAGCAGTTCTTC. Translation gives CASSPTGYHNEQFF. This chain joins TRBV14 and TRBJ2-1, with D perhaps matching TRBD1 (6 bases). CDR3 length equals 14 residues. V lost 4 bases to trimming and J lost 5 bases, with 12 bases between them. CDR1 is SGHDN and CDR2 is FVKESK in the germline V gene.